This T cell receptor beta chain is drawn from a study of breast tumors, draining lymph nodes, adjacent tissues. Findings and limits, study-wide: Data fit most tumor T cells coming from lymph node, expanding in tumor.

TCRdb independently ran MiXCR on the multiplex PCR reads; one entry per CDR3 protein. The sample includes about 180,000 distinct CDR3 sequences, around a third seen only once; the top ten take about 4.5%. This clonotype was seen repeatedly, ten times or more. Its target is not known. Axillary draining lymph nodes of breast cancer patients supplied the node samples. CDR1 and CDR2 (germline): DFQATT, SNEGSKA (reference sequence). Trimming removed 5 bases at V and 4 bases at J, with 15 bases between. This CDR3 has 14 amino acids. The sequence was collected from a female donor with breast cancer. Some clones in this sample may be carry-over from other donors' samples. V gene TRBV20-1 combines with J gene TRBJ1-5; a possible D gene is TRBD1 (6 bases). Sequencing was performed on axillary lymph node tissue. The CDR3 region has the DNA TGCAGTGCTTGGGGACAAGGCCCAAATCAGCCCCAGCATTTT. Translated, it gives CSAWGQGPNQPQHF.